This entry is about one T cell receptor (beta chain). Antigen unknown. The entry originates in a study of PD-1 blockade in classical Hodgkin lymphoma. The overall study: Intravenous delivery of nivolumab at 3 mg/kg to patients occurred every 2 weeks.

The CDR3 is 17 amino acids. V shed 6 bases and J shed 5 bases, with 20 bases lying between them. Per germline, CDR1 SNHLY and CDR2 FYNNEI. Study-wide points: Lower baseline TCR diversity marked trial partial responders and progressors. It was CD4+ TCR diversity, not CD8+, that rose significantly by C4D1.

Every single patient, without exception, relapsed after autologous stem cell transplantation, and brentuximab vedotin exposure varied. Method: immunoSEQ multiplex PCR; TCRdb's copy keeps in-frame clones and lacks some. The sample has about 100,000 clones, 70% to 90% seen once. The receptor was isolated from a human donor with classical Hodgkin lymphoma. The chain couples TRBV2 to TRBJ1-6, with D tentatively TRBD1 (6 bases). The input for sequencing was peripheral blood mononuclear cells (PBMCs), taken before the second cycle of nivolumab. CDR3 region: CASRSVRQWTDNSPLHF. The CDR3 nucleotides are TGTGCCAGCAGATCCGTTAGACAATGGACAGATAATTCACCCCTCCACTTT. The full variable domain, completed using reference TRBV2 and TRBJ1-6, is EPEVTQTPSHQVTQMGQEVILRCVPISNHLYFYWYRQILGQKVEFLVSFYNNEISEKSEIFDDQFSVERPDGSNFTLKIRSTKLEDSAMYFCASRSVRQWTDNSPLHFGNGTRLTVT.